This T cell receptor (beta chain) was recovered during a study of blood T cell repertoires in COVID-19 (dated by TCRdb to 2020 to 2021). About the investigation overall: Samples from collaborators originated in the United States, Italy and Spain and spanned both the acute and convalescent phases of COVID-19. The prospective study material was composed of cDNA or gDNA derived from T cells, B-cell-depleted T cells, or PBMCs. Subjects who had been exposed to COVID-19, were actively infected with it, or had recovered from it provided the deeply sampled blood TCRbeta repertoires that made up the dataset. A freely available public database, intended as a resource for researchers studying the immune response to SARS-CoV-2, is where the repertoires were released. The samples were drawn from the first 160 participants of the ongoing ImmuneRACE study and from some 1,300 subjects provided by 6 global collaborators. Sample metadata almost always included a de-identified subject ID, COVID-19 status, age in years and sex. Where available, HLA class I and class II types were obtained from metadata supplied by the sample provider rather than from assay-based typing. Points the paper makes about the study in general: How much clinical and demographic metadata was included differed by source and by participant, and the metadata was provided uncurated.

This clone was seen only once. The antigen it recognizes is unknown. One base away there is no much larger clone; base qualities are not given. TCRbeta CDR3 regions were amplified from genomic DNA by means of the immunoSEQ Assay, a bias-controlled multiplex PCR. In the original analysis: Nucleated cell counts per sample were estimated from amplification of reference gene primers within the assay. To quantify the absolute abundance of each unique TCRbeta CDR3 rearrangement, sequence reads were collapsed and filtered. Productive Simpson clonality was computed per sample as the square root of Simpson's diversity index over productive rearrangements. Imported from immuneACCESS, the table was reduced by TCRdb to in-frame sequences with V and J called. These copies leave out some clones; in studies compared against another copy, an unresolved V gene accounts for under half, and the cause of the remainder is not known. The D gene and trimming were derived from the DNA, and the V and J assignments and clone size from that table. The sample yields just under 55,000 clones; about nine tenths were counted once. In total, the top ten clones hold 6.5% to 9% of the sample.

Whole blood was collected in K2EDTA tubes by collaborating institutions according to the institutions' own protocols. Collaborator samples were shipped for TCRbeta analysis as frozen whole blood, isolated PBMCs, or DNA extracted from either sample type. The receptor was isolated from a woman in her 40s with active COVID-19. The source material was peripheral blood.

The sequence in DNA is TGTGCCACCAGCAGACTCCAGGGGGCGCGGGCTTTCTTT. Its protein reads: CATSRLQGARAFF. This sequence uses TRBV15 and TRBJ1-1, and 8 junctional nucleotides match TRBD1. Taken from cysteine to phenylalanine, the CDR3 has 13 residues. The CDR3 DNA has 39 bases and is translated from base 1. The V end gives up 2 bases and the J end 11 bases, leaving 7 bases in the junction not matched to a gene. The germline V gene (reference sequence) supplies CDR1 LNHNV and CDR2 YYDKDF.